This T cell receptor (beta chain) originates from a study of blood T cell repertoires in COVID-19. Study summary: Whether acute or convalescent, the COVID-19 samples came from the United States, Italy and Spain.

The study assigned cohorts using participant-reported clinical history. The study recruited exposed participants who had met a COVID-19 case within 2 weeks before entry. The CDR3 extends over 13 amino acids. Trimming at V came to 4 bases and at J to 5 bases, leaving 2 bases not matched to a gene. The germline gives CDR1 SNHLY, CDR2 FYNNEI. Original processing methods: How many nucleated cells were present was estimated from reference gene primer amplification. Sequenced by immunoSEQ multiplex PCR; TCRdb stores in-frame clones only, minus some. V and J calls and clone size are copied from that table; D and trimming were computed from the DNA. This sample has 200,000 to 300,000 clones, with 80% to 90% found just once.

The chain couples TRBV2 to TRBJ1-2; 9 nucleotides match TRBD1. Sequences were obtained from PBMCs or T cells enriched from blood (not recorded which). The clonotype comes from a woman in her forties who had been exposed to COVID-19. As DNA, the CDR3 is TGTGCCAGCAGTGTAGGACAGGGGTATGGCTACACCTTC. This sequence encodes CASSVGQGYGYTF.